The next 10 T cell receptor beta chains were all read from a single sample in a study of cytomegalovirus exposure and HLA in healthy donors. PCR primers comprised 60 Vbeta and 13 Jbeta primers. TCRdb keeps only in-frame clones here, not all; method: immunoSEQ multiplex PCR. This sample has roughly 150,000 clones, with about three quarters found just once. Sequenced: PBMCs. All receptors come from a man aged 25 to 40 in good health and CMV-seropositive.

In its sample, this clone was seen once. The V call is TRBV19, the J call TRBJ1-5; possibly TRBD1 for D (5 bases). The CDR3 length is 12 residues. Trimming left V 6 bases short and J 6 bases short, with 9 bases between. Germline V gene data show CDR1 as LNHDA and CDR2 as SQIVND (reference sequence). The DNA of the CDR3 is TGTGCCAGTAGCGGGGACTCTCAGCCCCAGCATTTT. This encodes CASSGDSQPQHF.

V usage is TRBV7-2 and J usage is TRBJ2-1, with D maybe TRBD1 (6 bases). The CDR3 extends over 14 amino acids. The V and J ends lost 7 bases and 5 bases respectively, with 15 bases between them. The germline CDR1 and CDR2 sequences are SGHTA and FQGNSA. CDR3 bases: TGTGCCAGCACTCGGGACATAGGCAACAATGAGCAGTTCTTC. The encoded protein is CASTRDIGNNEQFF.

The chain couples TRBV7-2 to TRBJ2-7, with 7 positions matching TRBD2. The length of the CDR3 is 15 residues. V lost 6 bases to trimming and J lost 2 bases; unmatched junction nucleotides: 10. Germline values: CDR1 SGHTA, CDR2 FQGNSA. CDR3 sequence: CASRTWGGGAYEQYF. The CDR3 coding sequence is TGTGCCAGCAGGACTTGGGGGGGAGGCGCCTACGAGCAGTACTTC.

The chain combines TRBV28 with TRBJ1-1; 7 nucleotides match TRBD1. The length of the CDR3 is 13 residues. The germline CDR1 and CDR2 sequences are MDHEN and SYDVKM. V trimming: 2 bases; J trimming: 8 bases; junction bases outside the gene matches: 5. CDR3 coding DNA: TGTGCCAGCAGTTTAGAGGGGGCCCCGGAAGCTTTCTTT. This gives the protein CASSLEGAPEAFF.

The CDR3 bases are TGTGCCAGCATTCCTCTAGCGGCCCATTCCTACGAGCAGTACTTC. It specifies CASIPLAAHSYEQYF. The chain links TRBV2 to TRBJ2-7; 7 positions match TRBD2. The CDR3 is made up of 15 amino acids. CDR1 is SNHLY and CDR2 is FYNNEI in the germline V gene. V shed 7 bases, J shed 1 base, and the junction held 10 bases outside the gene matches.

The chain links TRBV7-2 to TRBJ2-5; a possible D gene is TRBD2 (6 bases). The better agreement between TRBJ2-7 and the DNA end casts doubt on the J call. The germline CDR1 and CDR2 sequences are SGHTA and FQGNSA. The CDR3 covers 14 residues. The CDR3 here is CASSLGGDPYEQYF. In DNA, the CDR3 is TGTGCCAGCAGCTTAGGGGGGGACCCCTACGAGCAGTACTTC.

CDR3 coding DNA: TGTGCCAGCAGCCAAGTCGGGGGACTTAATGAAAAACTGTTTTTT. Translated: CASSQVGGLNEKLFF. The chain carries TRBV14 and TRBJ1-4, with D perhaps matching TRBD1 (5 bases). Germline lookup yields CDR1 SGHDN and CDR2 FVKESK. V gave up 1 base and J gave up 4 bases, with 10 bases separating them. CDR3 size: 15 residues.

This chain links TRBV7-9 with TRBJ2-3; possible D gene TRBD1, 5 bases. Between the trimmed V and J ends, which lost 4 bases and 1 base, there was a span of 21 bases. Per the germline V gene, CDR1 is SEHNR and CDR2 is FQNEAQ (reference sequence). This CDR3 comprises 18 residues. Written as DNA, the CDR3 is TGTGCCAGCAGCTCATGGGCAGGGCTGCGACGGGGCACAGATACGCAGTATTTT. Its protein product is CASSSWAGLRRGTDTQYF.

V and J are TRBV9 and TRBJ2-5, with TRBD2 matching 13 bases. This CDR3 has 15 residues. The J segment lost 7 bases and the V segment lost 3 bases, leaving 6 bases of the junction unmatched. Germline V CDR1 and CDR2: SGDLS, YYNGEE. The CDR3 is CASSAGLAGVGTQYF. Here the CDR3 DNA reads TGTGCCAGCAGCGCCGGACTAGCGGGAGTGGGGACCCAGTACTTC.

The chain has TRBV7-8 and TRBJ2-5; 13 bases agree with TRBD2. The J segment lost 13 bases and the V segment lost 5 bases, leaving 7 bases of the junction unmatched. This CDR3 has 13 amino acids. Germline V gives CDR1 SGHVS, CDR2 FQNEAQ. The CDR3, as DNA: TGTGCCAGCAGCCTAGGACTAGCGGGAGCCCCGTACTTC. This codes for CASSLGLAGAPYF. The whole variable domain, remainder taken from reference TRBV7-8 and TRBJ2-5, is GAGVSQSPRYKVAKRGQDVALRCDPISGHVSLFWYQQALGQGPEFLTYFQNEAQLDKSGLPSDRFFAERPEGSVSTLKIQRTQQEDSAVYLCASSLGLAGAPYFGPGTRLLVL.